The source of this T cell receptor beta chain is a study of metastatic and nonmetastatic thyroid tumors. Turning to the study itself: Across blood and tumor or nodule tissue, repertoires from malignant and benign thyroid patients were compared with one another. Study results and limitations: Within blood and tumor, benign nodules reportedly had significantly lower TCR beta diversity than malignant thyroid tumors did.

The junction had 1 base not matched to a gene; V was cut back by 4 bases and J by 1 base. This CDR3 is built from 14 residues. Germline V CDR1 and CDR2: SGHDT, YYEEEE. Points on this clone: The antigen is unknown.

As originally analysed: It was from CDR3 differences across clinicopathological groups that a distant-metastasis classifier for papillary thyroid cancer was built. With MiXCR, TCRdb reprocessed the PCR reads. Clone size and V and J calls follow TCRdb, not the original study. The sample contains about 60,000 clones, roughly 15% of which appear only once. Thyroid surgery had not been preceded by any treatment in any patient. The V and J genes are TRBV5-6 and TRBJ2-4; 8 positions agree with TRBD2. The clonotype was recovered from a male donor with papillary thyroid cancer or a benign thyroid nodule (not recorded which). Some clones in this sample may be carry-over from other donors' samples. The sequenced sample was blood. CDR3 DNA sequence: TGTGCCAGCAGCAGACTAGCGGCCAAAAACATTCAGTACTTC. Protein sequence: CASSRLAAKNIQYF.